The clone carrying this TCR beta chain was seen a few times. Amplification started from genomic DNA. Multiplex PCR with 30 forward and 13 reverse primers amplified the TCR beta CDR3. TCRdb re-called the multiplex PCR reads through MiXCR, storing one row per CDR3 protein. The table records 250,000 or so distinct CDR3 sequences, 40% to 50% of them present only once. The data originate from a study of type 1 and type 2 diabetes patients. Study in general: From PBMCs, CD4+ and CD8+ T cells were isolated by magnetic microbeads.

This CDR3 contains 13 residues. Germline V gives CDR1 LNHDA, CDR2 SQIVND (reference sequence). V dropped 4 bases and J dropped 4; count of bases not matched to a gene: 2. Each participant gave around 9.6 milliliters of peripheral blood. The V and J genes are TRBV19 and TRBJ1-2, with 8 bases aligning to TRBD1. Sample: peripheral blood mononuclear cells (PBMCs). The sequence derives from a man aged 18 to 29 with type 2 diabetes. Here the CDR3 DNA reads TGTGCCAGTAGTAATGGACAGGGCTATGGCTACACCTTC. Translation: CASSNGQGYGYTF. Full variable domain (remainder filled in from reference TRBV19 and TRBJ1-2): DGGITQSPKYLFRKEGQNVTLSCEQNLNHDAMYWYRQDPGQGLRLIYYSQIVNDFQKGDIAEGYSVSREKKESFPLTVTSAQKNPTAFYLCASSNGQGYGYTFGSGTRLTVV.